This T cell receptor (beta chain) was sequenced during a study of blood T cell repertoires in COVID-19. Study summary: The United States, Italy and Spain were the sources of the acute and convalescent COVID-19 samples. T cells, B-cell-depleted T cells, or PBMCs supplied cDNA or gDNA.

This CDR3 spans 15 amino acids. Germline CDR1 MNHEY, CDR2 SVGAGI. Trimming at V came to 6 bases and at J to 2 bases, leaving 8 bases not matched to a gene. Source study methods: Reference gene primer amplification yielded estimated nucleated cell counts. Measured with immunoSEQ multiplex PCR; TCRdb has only the in-frame clones, and not every one. V, J and clone size are taken as reported in that table, and D and trimming were inferred from the DNA itself. This table holds about 80,000 clones, roughly 80% found once. Material for sequencing was peripheral blood. The sequence was obtained from a woman between 65 and 79 years old with acute or convalescent COVID-19. The gene calls are TRBV6-5 and TRBJ2-3; 7 bases match TRBD2. As DNA, the CDR3 is TGTGCCAGCAGGATAAGCGGGACTCCCACAGATACGCAGTATTTT. This encodes CASRISGTPTDTQYF.